The clone carrying this T cell receptor (beta chain) occurred a few times. These data come from a study of T-cell memory formation after mild COVID-19. TCRdb independently ran MiXCR on the 5' RACE reads; one entry per CDR3 protein. The sample carries around 300,000 distinct CDR3 sequences, roughly 15% recorded once. The CDR3 covers 13 residues. Germline CDR1 and CDR2: SGHTA and FQGNSA. V was shortened by 2 bases and J by 8 bases, with 12 bases between the two germline ends. The TCR originated in a young man who had mild COVID-19 (a few samples of this study predate the infection). Cell type and time point are not known. The chain combines TRBV7-2 with TRBJ1-1; D is ambiguous. The specimen sequenced was PBMCs or a T cell subset sorted from them (not recorded which). In DNA, the CDR3 is TGTGCCAGCAGCTTACGCTCCGGCTCCGAAGCTTTCTTT. Its protein product is CASSLRSGSEAFF.